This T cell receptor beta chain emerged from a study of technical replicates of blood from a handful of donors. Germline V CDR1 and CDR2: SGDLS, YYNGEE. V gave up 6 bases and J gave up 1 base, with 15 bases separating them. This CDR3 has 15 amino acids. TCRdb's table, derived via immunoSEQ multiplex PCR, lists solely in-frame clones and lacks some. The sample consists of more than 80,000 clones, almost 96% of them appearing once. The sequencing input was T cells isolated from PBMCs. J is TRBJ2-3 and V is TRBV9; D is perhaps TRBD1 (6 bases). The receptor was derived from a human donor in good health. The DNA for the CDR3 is TGTGCCAGCAACTTTGGGGGCCTCGGCACAGATACGCAGTATTTT. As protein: CASNFGGLGTDTQYF.